Listed below are T cell receptor beta chains from one sample, sequenced in a study of T cells expressing NK-cell markers. One entry per CDR3 protein, without DNA, is what TCRdb gives after re-calling the 5' RACE reads. Its listing shows about 300,000 distinct CDR3 sequences. The sample taken for sequencing was blood T cells: a sorted CD56 or NKG2C T cell subset, CD4+ or CD8+ T cells, or bulk PBMC T cells (not recorded which). These receptors all come from a woman between 18 and 69 years old in good health. CDR3s include the opening cysteine and the closing phenylalanine or tryptophan.

CASSLRLAGNQETQYF TRBJ2-5 TRBV7-9
CASSLETSGSGTQYF TRBJ2-5 TRBV7-3
CASSQGSGPYNEQFF TRBJ2-1 TRBV4-1
CASSLVAVRSRTSTDTQYF TRBJ2-3 TRBV11-2
CASSSIGGGKSQYF TRBJ2-5 TRBV7-2
CAASGKIAGGLDEQFF TRBJ2-1 TRBV24-1
CATRRTVDTDTQYF TRBJ2-3 TRBV24-1
CASSRQRNSGNTIYF TRBJ1-3 TRBV6-5
CASSQVTTSTGGNTIYF TRBJ1-3 TRBV4-1
CASNDRTSLGEQFF TRBJ2-1 TRBV12-3/TRBV12-4
CASSLFRSGETQYF TRBJ2-5 TRBV12-3/TRBV12-4
CSGWGQGGNTQYF TRBJ2-3 TRBV29-1
CASTLGEQPQHF TRBJ1-5 TRBV12-3/TRBV12-4
CASSLDDRVWYNEQFF TRBJ2-1 TRBV11-2
CASSVDSIQETQYF TRBJ2-5 TRBV9
CSVEGLAGGLSEQFF TRBJ2-1 TRBV29-1
CASSEKGFSGNTIYF TRBJ1-3 TRBV6-1
CAISEWEENNEQFF TRBJ2-1 TRBV10-3
CASSRGGFETQYF TRBJ2-5 TRBV4-1
CSVGQGGLSYNEQFF TRBJ2-1 TRBV29-1
CASSIAGSGGYTF TRBJ1-2 TRBV19
CASSLNSYTEAFF TRBJ1-1 TRBV7-3
CASSGRTGQRTDTQYF TRBJ2-3 TRBV5-5
CSAGGQGARSGYTF TRBJ1-2 TRBV29-1
CASDRVTGELFF TRBJ2-2 TRBV27
CASTEGRAPNEKLFF TRBJ1-4 TRBV2
CASSLGLRETQYF TRBJ2-5 TRBV7-2
CASSVAPTSTDTQYF TRBJ2-3 TRBV9
CASSYLGSGELFF TRBJ2-2 TRBV6-2/TRBV6-3
CASRASGGGSYNEQFF TRBJ2-1 TRBV5-1
CSASRAGRSDEQFF TRBJ2-1 TRBV20-1
CASSLERAAETQYF TRBJ2-3 TRBV7-2
CASREDSDTQYF TRBJ2-3 TRBV5-1
CASSLGARGSSNEQFF TRBJ2-1 TRBV28
CASSLYDRENSPLHF TRBJ1-6 TRBV7-2
CASSYALAGAYEQYF TRBJ2-7 TRBV6-5
CASSLRGLEGEQFF TRBJ2-1 TRBV7-2
CASNTGQAGNEQFF TRBJ2-1 TRBV6-1
CASSSSDSLRQFF TRBJ2-1 TRBV5-1
CSARVGKTGELFF TRBJ2-2 TRBV20-1
CASSGQYTDTQYF TRBJ2-3 TRBV7-2
CASSLEPHRGPPYEQYF TRBJ2-7 TRBV5-1
CASSGKAEAKNIQYF TRBJ2-4 TRBV2
CASSPPGEDTQYF TRBJ2-3 TRBV3-1
CAIRRQENTEAFF TRBJ1-1 TRBV10-3
CASSLVAGLDYGYTF TRBJ1-2 TRBV7-2